Below are 13 T cell receptor beta chains sequenced from a single sample in a study of blood T cells in healthy people across ages. Then a second PCR, running roughly 7 to 12 cycles, was carried out with a sample-barcoded 5' primer and a J-beta primer mix. Each CDR3 protein gets one entry after TCRdb re-called the 5' RACE reads with MiXCR. The table includes fewer than 2 million distinct CDR3 sequences, around 42% detected once. Sequenced input: blood. Receptor source: a human donor in good health.

The chain couples TRBV10-3 to TRBJ2-1; TRBD2 might be the D (5 bases). CDR3 size: 19 residues. The germline V gene has CDR1 ENHRY and CDR2 SYGVKD. Trimming shortened V by 0 bases and J by 0 bases, and 18 bases separated the two germline ends. CDR3 sequence: CAISESLVGSLSSYNEQFF. In DNA form, the CDR3 reads TGTGCCATCAGTGAGTCTCTAGTAGGGAGCCTTAGCTCCTACAATGAGCAGTTCTTC.

This clonotype was counted a single time. The chain combines TRBV5-5 with TRBJ1-6; D is perhaps TRBD1 (5 bases). CDR1 and CDR2 (germline): SGHKS, YYEKEE (reference sequence). The V end was cut by 4 bases, the J end by 2 bases, with 10 bases between. The length of the CDR3 is 15 residues. The CDR3 here is CASSPRDAYNSPLHF. For the CDR3, the DNA is TGTGCCAGCAGCCCCAGGGATGCCTATAATTCACCCCTCCACTTT.

Only a few counts were recorded for this clonotype. This sequence joins TRBV15 and TRBJ2-5, with unresolved D. V shed 5 bases and J shed 5 bases, with 15 bases lying between them. The germline V gene has CDR1 LNHNV and CDR2 YYDKDF (reference sequence). CDR3 length: 14 residues. As DNA, the CDR3 is TGTGCCACCAGCCCTACCGCTGGGCCGGAGACCCAGTACTTC. The encoded protein is CATSPTAGPETQYF.

Concerning this clonotype itself: This may be a read error, as it is one base from a much larger clone. The chain combines TRBV7-3 with TRBJ1-2, with 9 bases fitting TRBD1. Trimming at V came to 5 bases and at J to 8 bases, leaving 12 bases not matched to a gene. Germline V CDR1 and CDR2: SGHTA, FQGTGA. This CDR3 region has 15 residues. The DNA for the CDR3 is TGTGCCAGCAGCAACAACCCGGGACAGGGTGTCGGCTACACCTTC. Protein sequence: CASSNNPGQGVGYTF.

A few counts support this clonotype. The chain couples TRBV5-5 to TRBJ2-7; the D is unclear. Germline V gene sequence: CDR1 SGHKS, CDR2 YYEKEE (reference sequence). Between the trimmed V and J ends, which lost 0 bases and 3 bases, there was a span of 7 bases. The CDR3 has 13 amino acids. The CDR3 bases are TGTGCCAGCAGCTTGGTATGGGACTACGAGCAGTACTTC. Its protein product is CASSLVWDYEQYF.

This clonotype was seen only a few times. The V gene is TRBV7-2, the J gene TRBJ2-1; D call uncertain. CDR1 is SGHTA and CDR2 is FQGNSA in the germline V gene. The CDR3 has 16 residues. Trimming pared 1 base from V and 5 bases from J, leaving 15 bases between. The CDR3 DNA follows: TGTGCCAGCAGCTTAGTGGTTGTCTTTTCCAACAATGAGCAGTTCTTC. Its translation is CASSLVVVFSNNEQFF.

This clonotype was observed a handful of times. The V call is TRBV5-1, the J call TRBJ1-1, with TRBD1 identical over 8 bases. The germline V gene encodes CDR1 SGHRS and CDR2 YFSETQ. J was trimmed by 4 bases and V by 4 bases; bases with no gene match: 9. The CDR3 is 15 amino acids. The chain's CDR3 is CASSSQGQAATEAFF. CDR3 nucleotides: TGCGCCAGCAGCAGCCAGGGACAGGCCGCCACTGAAGCTTTCTTT.

V is TRBV7-8 and J is TRBJ2-3; D ambiguous. This CDR3 has 12 residues. Per the germline V gene, CDR1 is SGHVS and CDR2 is FQNEAQ. Deletions cut 8 bases from V and 5 bases from J, with 11 bases between. CDR3 DNA: TGTGCCAGCTTCGCTAGGGAAGATACGCAGTATTTT. Translation gives CASFAREDTQYF.

This rearrangement joins TRBV12-3 or TRBV12-4 to TRBJ1-5; perhaps TRBD1 as D (5 bases). The CDR3 extends over 16 amino acids. V was trimmed by 10 bases and J by 4 bases, leaving 23 bases between them. This CDR3 is CATAGPGPLGNQPQHF. The CDR3 region has the DNA TGTGCCACAGCGGGGCCCGGACCGCTCGGAAATCAGCCCCAGCATTTT.

The chain combines TRBV20-1 with TRBJ1-1; the D gene is possibly TRBD1 (5 bases). V lost 6 bases to trimming and J lost 1 base, with 15 bases between them. From germline, CDR1 is DFQATT and CDR2 SNEGSKA (reference sequence). The CDR3 runs to 14 residues. Here the CDR3 reads CSASFWGRNTEAFF. In DNA, the CDR3 is TGCAGTGCGTCATTTTGGGGGAGGAACACTGAAGCTTTCTTT.

This clonotype appeared a few times. V is TRBV7-2 and J is TRBJ2-7; D remains ambiguous. CDR1 and CDR2 from the germline V gene are SGHTA and FQGNSA. The V gene lost 4 bases and the J gene lost 6 bases, with 22 bases spanning the gap. This CDR3 spans 16 amino acids. CDR3 sequence: CASSSTPSRLTGEQYF. The CDR3 bases are TGTGCCAGCAGCTCCACCCCCAGTCGTTTAACCGGCGAGCAGTACTTC.

The V call is TRBV6-6, the J call TRBJ1-4; D may be TRBD1 (5 bases). This CDR3 has 12 residues. V lost 7 bases and J lost 16, with 19 bases in between. Per germline, CDR1 MNHNY and CDR2 SVGAGI (reference sequence). CDR3 protein: CASTTGLGRPFF. Here the CDR3 DNA reads TGTGCCAGCACCACAGGTCTAGGGCGGCCGTTTTTT.

This clonotype was seen a few times. This chain links TRBV5-1 with TRBJ1-1; TRBD1 is a possible D gene (6 bases). The CDR3 covers 14 residues. V was clipped by 1 base and J by 3 bases, with 10 bases between them. Germline V gene lookup returns CDR1 SGHRS and CDR2 YFSETQ. The CDR3 sequence is CASSLQGWHTEAFF. CDR3 bases: TGCGCCAGCAGCTTGCAGGGGTGGCACACTGAAGCTTTCTTT.